The rows below give T cell receptor beta chains drawn from one sample of a study of blood T cell repertoires in COVID-19. Clones were read by immunoSEQ multiplex PCR, and TCRdb kept only the in-frame ones, dropping some. The sample lists some 400,000 clones, roughly 86% occurring once. What was sequenced was PBMCs or T cells enriched from blood (not recorded which). All receptors derive from a man aged 25-40 years who had recovered from COVID-19. Each CDR3 is given with its conserved first and last residue.

v_call,j_call,cdr3_aa
TRBV7-8,TRBJ1-2,CASTTRTGDYGYTF
TRBV5-1,TRBJ2-7,CASSLGGGSYEQYF
TRBV7-9,TRBJ1-2,CGTGNYGYTF
TRBV2,TRBJ1-1,CASRQGAPNTEAFF
TRBV5-1,TRBJ2-1,CASSPHTGSYNEQFF
TRBV7-2,TRBJ1-1,CASSLARVGNTEAFF
TRBV4-3,TRBJ1-1,CASSQDTGNGNTEAFF
TRBV6-5,TRBJ1-1,CASSIQGVNTEAFF
TRBV11-3,TRBJ2-2,CASSLDYPTGELFF
TRBV25-1,TRBJ1-1,CASQTGRWNTEAFF
TRBV6-5,TRBJ1-5,CASRRASGNQPQHF
TRBV4-3,TRBJ2-7,CASSHSTSGESYEQYF
TRBV6-1,TRBJ1-6,CASSPRHVMSPLHF
TRBV5-1,TRBJ1-4,CASSEGAGGLEKLFF
TRBV18,TRBJ1-2,CASSFEGDYGYTF
TRBV6-5,TRBJ1-2,CASSSGVSYGYTF
TRBV6-5,TRBJ1-1,CASKTGGNTEAFF
TRBV18,TRBJ1-1,CASSPRGAMNTEAFF
TRBV10-3,TRBJ1-4,CAISESRGNEKLFF
TRBV13,TRBJ2-5,CASRPSGQQETQYF
TRBV5-1,TRBJ2-2,CASSEGLVNTGELFF
TRBV4-3,TRBJ1-2,CASSQVFEGNYGYTF
TRBV2,TRBJ1-2,CASITTGGFYGYTF
TRBV19,TRBJ1-6,CASRVTVNSPLHF
TRBV19,TRBJ2-3,CASSIAPTGWGTDTQYF
TRBV6-1,TRBJ1-1,CASSELGRGTEAFF
TRBV6-1,TRBJ1-6,CASSDVAEPLHF
TRBV19,TRBJ1-1,CASSSWTGQSVTEAFF
TRBV6-1,TRBJ1-1,CASSEATPPEAFF
TRBV9,TRBJ2-2,CASSSSPREVNTGELFF
TRBV5-5,TRBJ1-5,CASSSGSGTGGNQPQHF
TRBV5-1,TRBJ1-2,CASSHLRGNYGYTF
TRBV5-1,TRBJ1-1,CASSKLPGQTNTEAFF
TRBV4-1,TRBJ1-6,CASSQENQRSSYNSPLHF
TRBV28,TRBJ1-1,CASSFPNRGTEAFF
TRBV6-5,TRBJ1-2,CASRTGARYGYTF
TRBV2,TRBJ1-5,CASRGTIKSNQPQHF
TRBV5-5,TRBJ1-4,CASSFGVTTNEKLFF
TRBV9,TRBJ2-5,CASSVGQGAVQTQYF
TRBV7-2,TRBJ2-7,CASSFRDRGREQYF
TRBV15,TRBJ2-7,CATSSGQGAVLMYEQYF
TRBV9,TRBJ2-1,CASSDFLGTGTLYNEQFF
TRBV27,TRBJ2-1,CASSNIRWGLAGDKQFF
TRBV4-2,TRBJ2-7,CASSPIGRDGSYEQYF
TRBV18,TRBJ1-4,CASSPPGPGGEKLFF
TRBV18,TRBJ1-2,CASFGQAKRGYTF
TRBV7-2,TRBJ1-2,CASSPGQGRVGYTF
TRBV7-2,TRBJ1-5,CASSLGSGSNQPQHF
TRBV4-2,TRBJ2-5,CASSQTLGQQETQYF
TRBV2,TRBJ1-5,CASSDEVSNQPQHF
TRBV29-1,TRBJ2-2,CSVFRGTGGTGELFF
TRBV5-1,TRBJ2-5,CASSLAPQGAGETQYF
TRBV5-1,TRBJ1-2,CASSLGRGKAYGYTF